Sequencing of this T cell receptor (beta chain) was carried out in a study of blood T cells in healthy people across ages (dated by TCRdb to about 2015). Regarding the study in general: In model experiments, template switching captured roughly one uniquely barcoded TCR beta cDNA molecule for every two T cells. The study measured age-related changes in TCR beta repertoire diversity using deep sequencing normalized with unique cDNA molecular identifiers. Donors were grouped into four age groups: young (average roughly 15 years), middle-aged (under 40), aged (around 56) and long-lived (around 80). To avoid experimental bias, donors of different ages were spread randomly across the sequencing lanes. Two additional independent replicas of 1 million unique cDNA reads from the same blood draw were analyzed for two donors (one aged 18 to 30 and one aged 80 or older).

Systemically healthy Caucasian individuals from Russia, 35 to 50 in total and aged roughly 6 to 100 years, were included as donors. Ten milliliters of peripheral blood were drawn from each donor into EDTA-treated Vacutainer tubes. Ficoll-Paque density-gradient centrifugation was used to isolate PBMCs, with at least 6 million obtained per sample. Trizol reagent was used to extract total RNA from the PBMCs, yielding at least 6 micrograms per sample. Naive CD45RAhigh/CD27high T cell percentages were measured by flow cytometry on a PBMC aliquot from every donor. The method was 5' RACE. Sequencing instrument: Illumina HiSeq 2500. A second roughly 6 to 12 cycle PCR used a sample-barcoded 5' primer and a J-beta primer mix. A template-switch 5' adaptor carrying 12 random nucleotides introduced a unique molecular identifier onto each TCR beta cDNA molecule. At least 2.5 million CDR3-containing paired-end reads were obtained from each sample. The Mint cDNA synthesis kit, primed by a TRBC-specific oligonucleotide, was used to synthesize first-strand cDNA from all RNA. Following uracil-DNA glycosylase treatment, a first 18-cycle PCR with universal primers M1SS and BC2_uni_R was performed on all cDNA. The study's own analysis went as follows. Each sample was normalized by randomly selecting 1 million high-quality reads, each carrying a distinct molecular identifier. Reads with shared molecular identifiers were discarded instead of being binned into consensus sequences. MiTCR, run with a Q25 quality threshold and the strictest error-elimination algorithm, handled CDR3 identification, clonotype clustering and error correction. Lower-bound total TCR beta diversity was estimated with a nonparametric unseen species model using Euler transformation. In-frame beta chains were kept once TCRdb had trimmed the public reads at Q25 with fastp and called clones with MiXCR. Each CDR3 protein appears once, grouped with its most common genes and DNA. The V and J calls were not made by the authors but by TCRdb's processing. The sample table shows 2 million or so distinct CDR3 sequences, and less than 50% are seen once. Roughly 2% of the sample lies in the top ten.

The germline V gene (reference sequence) gives CDR1 as MNHNY and CDR2 as SVGAGI. Spanning cysteine to phenylalanine, the CDR3 consists of 14 amino acids. Only the CDR3 part of the read is kept: 42 bases, read in frame from the first base. Trimming takes 6 bases off V and 6 bases off J; junction bases not matched to a gene: 10. Results and caveats for the whole study, not just this receptor: Total diversity estimates from one million sequenced T cells were considered lower bounds and underestimates. Compared with the aged group, the long-lived group had more naive CD4+ T cells, fewer expanded clones and increased TCR diversity, a pattern suggesting age selection. Observed TCR beta diversity correlated strongly with the percentage of naive T cells measured by flow cytometry. As age increased, observed TCR beta diversity per million T cells dropped in a roughly linear way, and a significant reduction was already evident by age 40. Conclusive comparison of naive and antigen-experienced compartments was prevented by the profiling of bulk unsorted PBMCs. Because donor CMV infection status was unknown, age-related changes in expanded clonotypes were potentially confounded.

Points on this clonotype: Its binding antigen is unknown. No qualities accompany the bases; no much larger clone lies one base away.

The source of this sequence is a woman between 40 and 55 years old in good health. The specimen sequenced was blood. The rearranged chain carries TRBV6-6 and TRBJ2-7; 8 bases in the middle match TRBD1. Here the CDR3 is given as CASSLGTGFAEQYF. The nucleotide sequence reads TGTGCCAGCAGCCTCGGGACAGGTTTCGCCGAGCAGTACTTC.